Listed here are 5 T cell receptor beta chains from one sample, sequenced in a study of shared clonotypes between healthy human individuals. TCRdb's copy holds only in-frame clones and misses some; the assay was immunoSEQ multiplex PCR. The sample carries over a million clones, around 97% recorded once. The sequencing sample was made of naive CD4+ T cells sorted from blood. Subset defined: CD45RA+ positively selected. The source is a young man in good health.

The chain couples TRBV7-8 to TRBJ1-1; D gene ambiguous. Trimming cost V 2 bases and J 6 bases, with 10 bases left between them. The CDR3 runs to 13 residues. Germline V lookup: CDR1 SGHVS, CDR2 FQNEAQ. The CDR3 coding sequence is TGTGCCAGCAGCTTACGTCGTGGGCCTGAAGCTTTCTTT. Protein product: CASSLRRGPEAFF.

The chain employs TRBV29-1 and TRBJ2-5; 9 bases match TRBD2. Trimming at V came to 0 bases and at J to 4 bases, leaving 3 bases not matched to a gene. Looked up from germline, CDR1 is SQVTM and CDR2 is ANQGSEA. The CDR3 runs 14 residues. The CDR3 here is CSVEDSGSLETQYF. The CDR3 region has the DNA TGCAGCGTTGAAGATAGCGGGAGTCTAGAGACCCAGTACTTC.

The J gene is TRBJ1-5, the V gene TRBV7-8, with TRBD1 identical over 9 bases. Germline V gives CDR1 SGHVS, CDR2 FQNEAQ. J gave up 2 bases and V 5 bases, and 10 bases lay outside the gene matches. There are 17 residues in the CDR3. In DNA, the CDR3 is TGTGCCAGCAGCCTCTCGGGACAGGGCTTCGGCAATCAGCCCCAGCATTTT. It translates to CASSLSGQGFGNQPQHF.

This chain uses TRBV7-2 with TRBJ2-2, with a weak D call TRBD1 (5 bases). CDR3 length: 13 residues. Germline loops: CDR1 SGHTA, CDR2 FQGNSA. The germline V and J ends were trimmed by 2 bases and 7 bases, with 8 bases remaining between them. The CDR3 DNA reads TGTGCCAGCAGCTTAAGGGGAAACGGGGAGCTGTTTTTT. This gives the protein CASSLRGNGELFF.

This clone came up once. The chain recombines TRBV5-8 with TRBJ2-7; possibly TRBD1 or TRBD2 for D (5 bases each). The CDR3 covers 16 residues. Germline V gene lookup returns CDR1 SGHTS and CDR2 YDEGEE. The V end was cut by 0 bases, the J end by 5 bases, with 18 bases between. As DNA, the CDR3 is TGTGCCAGCAGCTTGGCCTTGGGGGTGTTTTCGAACGAGCAGTACTTC. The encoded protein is CASSLALGVFSNEQYF.